The clone carrying this T cell receptor beta chain was counted at least ten times. Its specificity is unknown. This record comes from a study of T-cell reconstitution after alpha-beta-depleted transplantation in children. Preparation of the TCRbeta library involved a method that used unique molecular identifiers. Using its own MiXCR run on the PCR reads, TCRdb lists one record per CDR3 protein. The sample lists fewer than 550,000 distinct CDR3 sequences; 8% to 11% were seen once. The study, taken as a whole, reports: The study traced high day-60 TCRbeta diversity in some patients to surviving recipient T cells and thymic progenitors. A year had passed since transplant, and T-cell counts and diversity by then came mostly from newly produced T cells. Two months or so post-transplant, alpha-beta T cells reportedly derived from several hundred expanded graft clones.

The CDR3 spans 16 residues. Looked up from germline, CDR1 is MDHEN and CDR2 is SYDVKM. V dropped 1 base and J dropped 0 bases, with 12 bases sitting between them. The sample here was PBMCs, taken before TCRalphabeta/CD19-depleted stem cell transplant. The TCR was taken from a child aged 2-15 years with inherited bone marrow failure, due to receive a stem cell transplant. This sequence joins TRBV28 and TRBJ1-2; no clear D gene. The CDR3, as DNA: TGTGCCAGCAGTTTATCCCTCTGGGGTTCTAACTATGGCTACACCTTC. Translated, it gives CASSLSLWGSNYGYTF.